Presented here are 25 T cell receptor beta chains from one specimen sequenced in a study of shared clonotypes between healthy human individuals. Only in-frame clones appear in the TCRdb table, and some are missing; sequencing was by immunoSEQ multiplex PCR. The sample contains approximately 1.5 million clones, around 98% of which appear only once. Specimen: naive CD4+ T cells sorted from blood. Specified subset: CD45RA+ positively selected. These receptors came from a man younger than 45 in good health.

The V and J genes are TRBV5-1 and TRBJ1-3, with unresolved D. With 5 bases removed from V and 0 bases from J, the gap between germline ends came to 12 bases. CDR3 length: 15 amino acids. Germline CDR1 SGHRS, CDR2 YFSETQ. The CDR3 loop reads CASREGLASGNTIYF. DNA of the CDR3: TGCGCCAGCAGGGAGGGTCTTGCCTCTGGAAACACCATATATTTT.

CDR3 loop: CASSFQSGTDTQYF. The CDR3 nucleotides are TGTGCCAGCAGCTTTCAGAGCGGGACGGATACGCAGTATTTT. The chain combines TRBV7-2 with TRBJ2-3; TRBD2 aligns across 7 bases. The CDR3 loop spans 14 amino acids. Germline-derived CDR1 and CDR2 are SGHTA and FQGNSA. V lost 3 bases and J lost 6; bases outside the gene matches: 6.

Points on this clone: The same CDR3 is also encoded by other DNA sequences in this sample. This chain connects TRBV7-9 to TRBJ2-5; weak D call: TRBD1 (6 bases). Trimming cost V 3 bases and J 1 base, with 6 bases left between them. The CDR3 consists of 13 residues. In germline, CDR1 is SEHNR, CDR2 FQNEAQ (reference sequence). The CDR3 DNA sequence: TGTGCCAGCAGCTTCAGGGGCCAAGAGACCCAGTACTTC. Encoded protein: CASSFRGQETQYF. Full variable domain (rest looked up from reference TRBV7-9 and TRBJ2-5): DTGVSQNPRHKITKRGQNVTFRCDPISEHNRLYWYRQTLGQGPEFLTYFQNEAQLEKSRLLSDRFSAERPKGSFSTLEIQRTEQGDSAMYLCASSFRGQETQYFGPGTRLLVL.

V is TRBV7-2 and J is TRBJ2-2; D is possibly TRBD1 (6 bases). Germline V gives CDR1 SGHTA, CDR2 FQGNSA. CDR3 length: 14 amino acids. V was cut by 4 bases and J by 2 bases, with 8 bases left in between. CDR3 amino acids: CASSSGHNTGELFF. For the CDR3, the DNA is TGTGCCAGCAGCTCGGGACATAACACCGGGGAGCTGTTTTTT.

This rearrangement joins TRBV30 to TRBJ1-2; D not resolved. Per germline, CDR1 GTSNPN and CDR2 SVGIG (reference sequence). V shed 3 bases and J shed 4 bases, with 12 bases lying between them. The CDR3 covers 13 residues. The CDR3 DNA reads as TGTGCCTGGAGGGCCGGAGGCGGCTATGGCTACACCTTC. Translating it yields CAWRAGGGYGYTF.

The rearrangement uses TRBV7-2 and TRBJ2-3; D is unclear. The germline V gene encodes CDR1 SGHTA and CDR2 FQGNSA. Between the trimmed V and J ends, which lost 0 bases and 6 bases, there was a span of 10 bases. The CDR3 consists of 14 residues. The CDR3 region is CASSLALVGDTQYF. The CDR3 DNA reads as TGTGCCAGCAGCTTAGCTCTAGTGGGTGATACGCAGTATTTT. Combining the CDR3 with reference TRBV7-2 and TRBJ2-3 gives the whole variable domain GAGVSQSPSNKVTEKGKDVELRCDPISGHTALYWYRQSLGQGLEFLIYFQGNSAPDKSGLPSDRFSAERTGGSVSTLTIQRTQQEDSAVYLCASSLALVGDTQYFGPGTRLTVL.

This sequence joins TRBV5-4 and TRBJ2-7; D perhaps matches TRBD1 (5 bases). The CDR3 is 15 residues long. CDR1 and CDR2 from the germline V gene are SGHNT and YYREEE (reference sequence). V lost 1 base, J lost 2 bases, and 13 bases lay in between. This CDR3 is CASSLLGVSPYEQYF. The CDR3 DNA sequence: TGTGCCAGCAGCTTGTTAGGGGTCTCCCCCTACGAGCAGTACTTC. Using reference TRBV5-4 and TRBJ2-7 for the parts outside the CDR3, the full variable domain is ETGVTQSPTHLIKTRGQQVTLRCSSQSGHNTVSWYQQALGQGPQFIFQYYREEENGRGNFPPRFSGLQFPNYSSELNVNALELDDSALYLCASSLLGVSPYEQYFGPGTRLTVT.

The V call is TRBV7-2, the J call TRBJ2-7, with 8 bases that match TRBD1. This CDR3 spans 14 amino acids. V dropped 5 bases and J dropped 3; count of bases not matched to a gene: 6. CDR1 and CDR2 (germline): SGHTA, FQGNSA. CDR3 DNA sequence: TGTGCCAGCAGCCGGACAGGGAAAAACTACGAGCAGTACTTC. Amino acid sequence: CASSRTGKNYEQYF.

This sequence joins TRBV19 and TRBJ2-7; TRBD1 agrees at 9 bases. Germline V gene sequence: CDR1 LNHDA, CDR2 SQIVND (reference sequence). CDR3 length: 16 amino acids. J gave up 5 bases and V 4 bases, and 12 bases lay outside the gene matches. The CDR3 DNA reads as TGTGCCAGTAGTACTGCTGCTGGGACAGGGTTAAACGAGCAGTACTTC. It codes for CASSTAAGTGLNEQYF.

Note on this clone: At the DNA level, this CDR3 is encoded by other sequences in the same sample as well. The rearrangement uses TRBV9 and TRBJ2-1; no definite D call. The V end was cut by 0 bases, the J end by 2 bases, with 6 bases between. This CDR3 is 14 amino acids long. Germline V gene sequence: CDR1 SGDLS, CDR2 YYNGEE. The CDR3 sequence is CASSVVGTYNEQFF. CDR3 nucleotide sequence: TGTGCCAGCAGCGTAGTTGGGACCTACAATGAGCAGTTCTTC.

CDR3 bases: TGCGCCAGCAGCCGGGACAGGGGTGTAGAGACCCAGTACTTC. The encoded protein is CASSRDRGVETQYF. The rearrangement links TRBV5-1 to TRBJ2-5; 10 nucleotides line up with TRBD1. J gave up 4 bases and V 4 bases, and 4 bases lay outside the gene matches. The CDR3 is 14 amino acids. CDR1 and CDR2 from the germline V gene are SGHRS and YFSETQ. The full variable domain, with the rest looked up from reference TRBV5-1 and TRBJ2-5, is KAGVTQTPRYLIKTRGQQVTLSCSPISGHRSVSWYQQTPGQGLQFLFEYFSETQRNKGNFPGRFSGRQFSNSRSEMNVSTLELGDSALYLCASSRDRGVETQYFGPGTRLLVL.

V usage is TRBV7-2 and J usage is TRBJ2-7; 10 nucleotides align to TRBD2. Per germline, CDR1 SGHTA and CDR2 FQGNSA. The J segment lost 4 bases and the V segment lost 2 bases, leaving 5 bases of the junction unmatched. This CDR3 is built from 15 residues. In DNA, the CDR3 is TGTGCCAGCAGCTTATGGACTAGCGGCCCTTACGAGCAGTACTTC. Its protein is CASSLWTSGPYEQYF.

The chain carries TRBV18 and TRBJ2-5; D is unresolved. Trimming stripped 3 bases from V and 2 bases from J, with 10 bases between. The CDR3 runs to 14 residues. The germline V gene has CDR1 KGHSH and CDR2 LQKENI. The CDR3: CASSPTPIQETQYF. The CDR3 nucleotides are TGTGCCAGCTCACCGACCCCAATTCAAGAGACCCAGTACTTC.

The V call is TRBV23-1, the J call TRBJ2-1; TRBD1 matches 7 bases. TRBV23-1 carries the ORF label, with uncertain function. J lost 9 bases, V lost 6 bases, and 20 bases had no gene match. This CDR3 has 17 residues. The CDR3 reads CASRYRGAIAACGEQFF. The DNA of the CDR3 is TGCGCCAGCAGGTACAGGGGTGCTATAGCCGCATGCGGTGAGCAGTTCTTC.

The V gene is TRBV2, the J gene TRBJ1-2; 10 nucleotides align to TRBD1. Per the germline V gene, CDR1 is SNHLY and CDR2 is FYNNEI. The CDR3 has 14 residues. The ends lost 9 bases at V and 6 bases at J; junction bases unmatched: 10. The CDR3 spells CARERTGGVNGYTF. In DNA form, the CDR3 reads TGTGCCAGGGAGAGGACAGGGGGTGTCAATGGCTACACCTTC.

The V call is TRBV6-5, the J call TRBJ1-4; perhaps TRBD1 as D (6 bases). Germline CDR1 and CDR2: MNHEY and SVGAGI. V gave up 6 bases and J gave up 8 bases, with 16 bases separating them. This CDR3 is built from 14 residues. Here the CDR3 DNA reads TGTGCCAGCAGACGACAGGTAGAGAGCGAAAAACTGTTTTTT. Amino acids: CASRRQVESEKLFF.

The chain employs TRBV30 and TRBJ2-3; D is uncertain. The germline V gene encodes CDR1 GTSNPN and CDR2 SVGIG (reference sequence). The CDR3 extends over 14 amino acids. V was clipped by 2 bases and J by 1 base, with 10 bases between them. CDR3 sequence: CAWSKDGRTDTQYF. For the CDR3, the DNA is TGTGCCTGGAGTAAGGACGGACGCACAGATACGCAGTATTTT.

This clone was counted a single time. The V call is TRBV7-9, the J call TRBJ1-4; D perhaps matches TRBD1 (6 bases). Per the germline V gene, CDR1 is SEHNR and CDR2 is FQNEAQ (reference sequence). Between the trimmed V and J ends, which lost 1 base and 8 bases, there was a span of 17 bases. CDR3 length: 16 amino acids. The CDR3 spells CASSLDVLGGNEKLFF. In nucleotides, the CDR3 is TGTGCCAGCAGCTTAGACGTATTAGGGGGGAACGAAAAACTGTTTTTT.

The CDR3 reads CASSLVGTRWDEQFF. Written as DNA, the CDR3 is TGTGCCAGCAGCTTAGTGGGGACTAGGTGGGATGAGCAGTTCTTC. This chain links TRBV7-2 with TRBJ2-1, with TRBD2 identical over 8 bases. CDR3 length: 15 amino acids. J was trimmed by 8 bases and V by 1 base; bases with no gene match: 7. Germline assignment: CDR1 SGHTA and CDR2 FQGNSA.

This chain joins TRBV7-2 and TRBJ2-2; 7 bases agree with TRBD1. Trimming removed 5 bases from V and 4 bases from J; junction bases left unmatched: 10. There are 16 residues in the CDR3. Germline-derived CDR1 and CDR2 are SGHTA and FQGNSA. Written as DNA, the CDR3 is TGTGCCAGCAGCGCCCGACAGGGAAGAGGCACCGGGGAGCTGTTTTTT. It yields the protein CASSARQGRGTGELFF. Full variable domain (missing parts from reference TRBV7-2 and TRBJ2-2): GAGVSQSPSNKVTEKGKDVELRCDPISGHTALYWYRQSLGQGLEFLIYFQGNSAPDKSGLPSDRFSAERTGGSVSTLTIQRTQQEDSAVYLCASSARQGRGTGELFFGEGSRLTVL.

This clone has a single count. V usage is TRBV18 and J usage is TRBJ2-1, with 9 nucleotides matching TRBD1. The CDR3 is 12 residues long. CDR1 is KGHSH and CDR2 is LQKENI in the germline V gene. V lost 4 bases, J lost 16 bases, and 8 bases stayed unmatched. CDR3 residues: CASSLGGQGKFF. CDR3 in DNA: TGTGCCAGCTCACTGGGCGGACAGGGGAAATTCTTC.

This clone was detected once. V and J are TRBV7-3 and TRBJ2-1; D call uncertain. This CDR3 contains 14 residues. V was shortened by 3 bases and J by 12 bases, with 18 bases between the two germline ends. Germline assignment: CDR1 SGHTA and CDR2 FQGTGA. This chain's CDR3 is CASSFPGAGTRQFF. The CDR3 nucleotides read TGTGCCAGCAGCTTTCCGGGCGCCGGCACTCGGCAGTTCTTC.

The chain recombines TRBV18 with TRBJ2-2; TRBD2 matches 12 bases. V lost 1 base and J lost 1; bases outside the gene matches: 7. The germline CDR1 and CDR2 sequences are KGHSH and LQKENI. The length of the CDR3 is 19 residues. The CDR3 bases are TGTGCCAGCTCACCACGACGACTAGCGGGAGAAATGAACACCGGGGAGCTGTTTTTT. Its translation is CASSPRRLAGEMNTGELFF.

Concerning this clone itself: The same CDR3 is also encoded by other DNA sequences in this sample. This chain connects TRBV19 to TRBJ2-7; no definite D call. Germline V gives CDR1 LNHDA, CDR2 SQIVND (reference sequence). V was cut by 3 bases and J by 0 bases, with 6 bases left in between. The CDR3 contains 13 residues. CDR3: CASSIAYSYEQYF. The DNA of the CDR3 is TGTGCCAGTAGTATTGCTTACTCCTACGAGCAGTACTTC.

For the CDR3, the DNA is TGTGCCAGCAGTATCCGGGGTACCTACGAGCAGTACTTC. Translation: CASSIRGTYEQYF. The V gene is TRBV27, the J gene TRBJ2-7; possibly TRBD2 for D (5 bases). Germline CDR1 MNHEY, CDR2 SMNVEV (reference sequence). The CDR3 extends over 13 amino acids. The germline V and J ends were trimmed by 5 bases and 2 bases, with 10 bases remaining between them.